The text below deals with one T cell receptor beta chain. This sample is drawn from a study of blood T cells in healthy people across ages. Trimming took off 6 bases at V and 6 bases at J, with 12 bases between the two ends. This CDR3 region has 12 residues. With a J-beta primer mix and a sample-barcoded 5' primer, a second PCR ran about 6 to 11 cycles. TCRdb processed the 5' RACE reads anew with MiXCR; each CDR3 protein has one entry. The data show more than 800,000 distinct CDR3 sequences, around 43% seen once. Donors were healthy Caucasian individuals from Russia aged about 6 to 90. Each sample yielded at least 6.5 million isolated PBMCs.

The sequence was obtained from a woman aged 60-70 years in good health. The chain joins TRBV12-3 or TRBV12-4 to TRBJ2-7; D uncertain. The sequenced sample was blood. As DNA, the CDR3 is TGTGCCAGCAGGTCAGGCAGGCCCGAGCAGTACTTC. This gives the protein CASRSGRPEQYF.